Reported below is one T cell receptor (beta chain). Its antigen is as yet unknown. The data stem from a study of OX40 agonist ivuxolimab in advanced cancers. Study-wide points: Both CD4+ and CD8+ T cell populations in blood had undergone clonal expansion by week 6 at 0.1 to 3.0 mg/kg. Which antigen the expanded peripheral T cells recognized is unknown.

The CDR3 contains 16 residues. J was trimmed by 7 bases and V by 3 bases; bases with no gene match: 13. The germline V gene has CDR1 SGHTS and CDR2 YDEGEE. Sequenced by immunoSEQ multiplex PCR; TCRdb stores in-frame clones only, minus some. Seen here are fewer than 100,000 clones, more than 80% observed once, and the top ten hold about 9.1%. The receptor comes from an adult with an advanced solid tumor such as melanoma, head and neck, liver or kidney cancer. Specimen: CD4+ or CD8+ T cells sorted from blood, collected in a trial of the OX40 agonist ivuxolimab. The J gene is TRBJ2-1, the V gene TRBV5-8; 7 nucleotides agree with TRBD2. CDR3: CASSSGGYGTGNEQFF. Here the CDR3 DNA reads TGTGCCAGCAGCTCGGGGGGTTACGGAACGGGGAATGAGCAGTTCTTC.